These 30 T cell receptor beta chains originate from one sample sequenced in a study of cytomegalovirus exposure and HLA in healthy donors (dated by TCRdb to the late 2010s). Preparation of the library involved the immunoSEQ multiplex PCR assay. A mixture of 60 forward primers for TCR Vbeta segments and 13 reverse primers for TCR Jbeta segments was used in the multiplex PCR. This is the immuneACCESS table as TCRdb keeps it, with only in-frame sequences that have V and J called. A part of the clones is gone; compared with another copy, unresolved V genes explain less than half, and the rest is unexplained. The sample table holds tens of thousands of clones. The ten largest clones represent approximately 15% of the sample. The sequenced sample consisted of PBMCs. Source of these receptors: a man over 45 in good health and CMV-seropositive.

The V and J genes are TRBV18 and TRBJ1-1, with TRBD1 identical over 9 bases. Germline values: CDR1 KGHSH, CDR2 LQKENI. This CDR3 contains 16 residues. V lost 6 bases to trimming and J lost 2 bases; unmatched junction nucleotides: 10. The CDR3, as DNA: TGTGCCAGCTCTCGCGGGACAGGGAGAGGAAACACTGAAGCTTTCTTT. Translation: CASSRGTGRGNTEAFF.

This rearrangement joins TRBV19 to TRBJ1-1; unclear D gene. CDR1 LNHDA and CDR2 SQIVND come from the germline V gene (reference sequence). This CDR3 spans 14 amino acids. Trimming pared 0 bases from V and 4 bases from J, leaving 9 bases between. CDR3 DNA: TGTGCCAGTAGTATAGAGGCCCGGGGCACTGAAGCTTTCTTT. This translates into CASSIEARGTEAFF.

The chain uses TRBV19 and TRBJ1-3, with 9 bases that match TRBD1. The CDR3 sequence is 16 residues long. Germline CDR1 LNHDA, CDR2 SQIVND (reference sequence). After removal of 6 bases from V and 1 base from J, the junction contained 7 bases not matched to a gene. The CDR3 nucleotides are TGTGCCAGTAGGCCGGGACAGGGTCTTTCTGGAAACACCATATATTTT. It encodes CASRPGQGLSGNTIYF.

The chain is built from TRBV7-2 and TRBJ1-1; TRBD1 might be the D (5 bases). This CDR3 has 12 amino acids. Looked up from germline, CDR1 is SGHTA and CDR2 is FQGNSA. The V gene lost 3 bases and the J gene lost 7 bases, with 9 bases spanning the gap. The DNA for the CDR3 is TGTGCCAGCAGCTTCGGGGGGATTGAAGCTTTCTTT. Protein: CASSFGGIEAFF.

V usage is TRBV2 and J usage is TRBJ1-2; 9 bases map to TRBD1. The CDR3 has 13 residues. Germline CDR1 is SNHLY and CDR2 is FYNNEI. V shed 7 bases, J shed 8 bases, and the junction held 8 bases outside the gene matches. The CDR3 region has the DNA TGTGCCAGCACAGGGGACAGGGCGGGGGGCTACACCTTC. Its translation: CASTGDRAGGYTF.

The J gene is TRBJ2-3, the V gene TRBV18, with D possibly TRBD2 on 6 matching bases. This CDR3 comprises 14 residues. V lost 2 bases, J lost 4 bases, and 10 bases lay in between. Germline assignment: CDR1 KGHSH and CDR2 LQKENI. The CDR3 is CASSPGGRADTQYF. The CDR3 DNA sequence: TGTGCCAGCTCACCAGGGGGGAGAGCAGATACGCAGTATTTT.

This chain's CDR3 is CASSDSPGTEAFF. CDR3 DNA sequence: TGTGCCAGCAGTGACTCTCCAGGGACTGAAGCTTTCTTT. The genes are TRBV6-4 and TRBJ1-1, with D possibly TRBD1 on 5 matching bases. Trimming shortened V by 0 bases and J by 5 bases, and 7 bases separated the two germline ends. The germline V gene encodes CDR1 MRHNA and CDR2 SNTAGT. The CDR3 is 13 residues long.

This chain joins TRBV29-1 and TRBJ1-2, with 9 positions matching TRBD1. The CDR3 has 15 residues. The germline V gene encodes CDR1 SQVTM and CDR2 ANQGSEA. The V gene end was trimmed by 7 bases and the J gene end by 0 bases; junction bases not matched to a gene: 9. Written as DNA, the CDR3 is TGCAGCGCTGGGACAGGGAGGCTAACTAACTATGGCTACACCTTC. The encoded protein is CSAGTGRLTNYGYTF.

The chain couples TRBV18 to TRBJ2-1; possibly TRBD2 for D (6 bases). The CDR3 covers 15 residues. Germline CDR1 is KGHSH and CDR2 is LQKENI. With 3 bases removed from V and 5 bases from J, the gap between germline ends came to 14 bases. The CDR3 bases are TGTGCCAGCTCACCCCGGGACTTCGATGACAATGAGCAGTTCTTC. Its protein is CASSPRDFDDNEQFF.

V gene TRBV30 combines with J gene TRBJ1-1; D not certain. This CDR3 spans 13 amino acids. Germline-derived CDR1 and CDR2 are GTSNPN and SVGIG (reference sequence). Trimming took 4 bases from V and 1 from J, leaving 10 bases between them. This CDR3 reads CAWTRAENTEAFF. DNA of the CDR3: TGTGCCTGGACGAGGGCGGAGAACACTGAAGCTTTCTTT.

The genes are TRBV6-5 and TRBJ2-2; 13 bases match TRBD2. Germline trimming cut 2 bases from V and 4 bases from J; bases unmatched to any gene: 1. The CDR3 loop spans 16 amino acids. Germline CDR1 is MNHEY and CDR2 is SVGAGI. CDR3 protein: CASSYGTSGATGELFF. The CDR3 DNA is TGTGCCAGCAGTTACGGGACTAGCGGGGCCACCGGGGAGCTGTTTTTT.

The chain employs TRBV11-2 and TRBJ2-1, with TRBD1 matching over 8 bases. The CDR3 totals 15 residues. Germline V gene sequence: CDR1 SGHAT, CDR2 FQNNGV. Losses at the gene ends were 5 bases for V and 8 bases for J; bases not matched to a gene: 11. The CDR3 sequence: CASSPRPAGGHEQFF. In DNA form, the CDR3 reads TGTGCCAGCAGCCCCCGCCCCGCAGGGGGCCATGAGCAGTTCTTC.

The chain carries TRBV2 and TRBJ1-2, with 8 nucleotides matching TRBD1. With 3 bases clipped from V and 5 bases from J, the junction kept 14 bases outside the gene matches. This CDR3 comprises 17 residues. CDR1 is SNHLY and CDR2 is FYNNEI in the germline V gene. The CDR3 reads CASSESSRGRVEYGYTF. The DNA for the CDR3 is TGTGCCAGCAGTGAGAGCTCCAGGGGGCGCGTGGAGTATGGCTACACCTTC.

For the CDR3, the DNA is TGCAGCGTTGAAGAACAATTGAACACTGAAGCTTTCTTT. Its translation is CSVEEQLNTEAFF. The chain carries TRBV29-1 and TRBJ1-1; D remains unclear. The CDR3 consists of 13 residues. Trimming took off 0 bases at V and 0 bases at J, with 5 bases between the two ends. The germline V gene encodes CDR1 SQVTM and CDR2 ANQGSEA.

This CDR3 reads CASSPLPMQEPPGELFF. CDR3 sequence (DNA): TGCGCCAGCAGCCCACTGCCAATGCAAGAGCCCCCCGGGGAGCTGTTTTTT. The rearrangement joins TRBV5-1 to TRBJ2-2; D remains unclear. The CDR3 is 17 amino acids. Trimming left V 4 bases short and J 6 bases short, with 22 bases between. CDR1 is SGHRS, CDR2 YFSETQ, per germline.

The chain joins TRBV7-9 to TRBJ1-1; D is perhaps TRBD1 (6 bases). The V gene lost 4 bases and the J gene lost 8 bases, with 14 bases spanning the gap. Germline V CDR1 and CDR2: SEHNR, FQNEAQ (reference sequence). CDR3 length equals 13 residues. As DNA, the CDR3 is TGTGCCAGCAGCTCAGGGTGGGGGGGCGAAGCTTTCTTT. Translated: CASSSGWGGEAFF.

The chain employs TRBV10-2 and TRBJ1-4; 8 bases are a match to TRBD1. The CDR3 is made up of 15 amino acids. Germline assignment: CDR1 WSHSY and CDR2 SAAADI. V dropped 9 bases and J dropped 5; count of bases not matched to a gene: 11. The CDR3 region is CARVLPGQANEKLFF. DNA of the CDR3: TGCGCCAGAGTGCTACCGGGACAGGCAAATGAAAAACTGTTTTTT.

The J gene is TRBJ2-7, the V gene TRBV28; 11 nucleotides agree with TRBD2. Germline CDR1 is MDHEN and CDR2 is SYDVKM. Trimming removed 5 bases from V and 6 bases from J; junction bases left unmatched: 9. The CDR3 is made up of 15 amino acids. CDR3: CASSPRLAGLTEQYF. The CDR3 nucleotides read TGTGCCAGCAGTCCACGACTAGCGGGATTAACCGAGCAGTACTTC.

V and J are TRBV5-1 and TRBJ2-2; maybe TRBD2 (5 bases). This CDR3 region has 15 residues. Germline V gives CDR1 SGHRS, CDR2 YFSETQ. The ends were cut back, 0 bases at V and 3 bases at J, with 9 bases in the middle. CDR3 region: CASSLVSGYTGELFF. DNA for the CDR3: TGCGCCAGCAGCTTGGTGAGCGGATACACCGGGGAGCTGTTTTTT.

The rearrangement uses TRBV25-1 and TRBJ1-2; a weak D match, TRBD1 (6 bases). There are 14 residues in the CDR3. Germline V lookup: CDR1 MGHDK, CDR2 SYGVNS. Trimming took 3 bases from V and 4 from J, leaving 12 bases between them. DNA of the CDR3: TGTGCCAGCAGTGAGGGGCAGGGGACCTATGGCTACACCTTC. Protein: CASSEGQGTYGYTF.

V is TRBV9 and J is TRBJ2-1; 12 nucleotides line up with TRBD2. V gave up 3 bases and J gave up 7 bases; unmatched junction bases: 11. The length of the CDR3 is 17 residues. Germline CDR1 and CDR2: SGDLS and YYNGEE. The CDR3: CASSAGLAGIFRNEQFF. CDR3 sequence (DNA): TGTGCCAGCAGCGCTGGACTAGCGGGGATTTTTCGTAATGAGCAGTTCTTC.

This rearrangement joins TRBV19 to TRBJ1-1, with 9 bases identical to TRBD1. With V trimmed by 3 bases and J by 6 bases, 11 bases remained unmatched. CDR1 LNHDA and CDR2 SQIVND come from the germline V gene (reference sequence). The CDR3 length is 16 residues. The CDR3 coding sequence is TGTGCCAGTAGTATCGGCCCCCGGACAGGGGAGCCTGAAGCTTTCTTT. It yields the protein CASSIGPRTGEPEAFF.

The rearrangement uses TRBV7-9 and TRBJ1-1; no clear D gene. V was cut by 5 bases and J by 10 bases, with 5 bases left in between. The CDR3 loop spans 9 amino acids. Germline CDR1 SEHNR, CDR2 FQNEAQ (reference sequence). The DNA for the CDR3 is TGTGCCAGCAGCCTACCAGCTTTCTTT. Translation gives CASSLPAFF.

The chain combines TRBV9 with TRBJ2-1; the match to TRBD2 covers 7 bases. The length of the CDR3 is 17 residues. Germline CDR1 is SGDLS and CDR2 is YYNGEE. The V and J ends lost 3 bases and 7 bases, in that order; junction bases with no gene match: 16. The CDR3 region is CASSGTGTIGPINEQFF. CDR3 sequence (DNA): TGTGCCAGCAGCGGAACCGGGACTATCGGACCGATTAATGAGCAGTTCTTC.

The chain employs TRBV11-1 and TRBJ1-2; TRBD1 agrees at 8 bases. The germline V gene encodes CDR1 SGHAT and CDR2 FQDESV (reference sequence). Trimming removed 3 bases from V and 3 bases from J; junction bases left unmatched: 3. The CDR3 spans 14 residues. The CDR3 region has the DNA TGTGCCAGCAGCTTTAACAGGGGGGACTATGGCTACACCTTC. Its protein is CASSFNRGDYGYTF.

The gene calls are TRBV29-1 and TRBJ1-2; no firm D call. V was shortened by 0 bases and J by 4 bases, with 21 bases between the two germline ends. Germline loops: CDR1 SQVTM, CDR2 ANQGSEA. CDR3 length: 17 residues. CDR3 coding DNA: TGCAGCGTTGAAGATCTTAGGCAGGCTCGGATCCCCTATGGCTACACCTTC. Amino acid sequence: CSVEDLRQARIPYGYTF.

The J gene is TRBJ2-3, the V gene TRBV5-1, with D perhaps TRBD2 (5 bases). There are 13 residues in the CDR3. The germline V and J ends were trimmed by 0 bases and 3 bases, with 5 bases remaining between them. Looked up from germline, CDR1 is SGHRS and CDR2 is YFSETQ. CDR3 nucleotide sequence: TGCGCCAGCAGCTTGGGAGGGACAGATACGCAGTATTTT. This codes for CASSLGGTDTQYF. The full variable domain, rest sourced from reference TRBV5-1 and TRBJ2-3, is KAGVTQTPRYLIKTRGQQVTLSCSPISGHRSVSWYQQTPGQGLQFLFEYFSETQRNKGNFPGRFSGRQFSNSRSEMNVSTLELGDSALYLCASSLGGTDTQYFGPGTRLTVL.

V and J are TRBV4-2 and TRBJ2-1, with 11 bases that match TRBD2. V trimming: 6 bases; J trimming: 2 bases; junction bases outside the gene matches: 3. Germline CDR1 reads LGHNA; CDR2 reads YNFKEQ. This CDR3 is 15 amino acids long. This CDR3 is CASRVGLAAYNEQFF. The CDR3 region has the DNA TGTGCCAGCAGGGTGGGACTAGCGGCCTACAATGAGCAGTTCTTC.

This chain uses TRBV15 with TRBJ2-7, with D unclear. Trimming left V 0 bases short and J 3 bases short, with 6 bases between. The CDR3 loop spans 13 amino acids. Germline values: CDR1 LNHNV, CDR2 YYDKDF (reference sequence). The CDR3 bases are TGTGCCACCAGCAGAGACTACCTCTACGAGCAGTACTTC. It codes for CATSRDYLYEQYF.

The chain uses TRBV29-1 and TRBJ1-2; D gene uncertain. This CDR3 comprises 11 residues. V lost 6 bases, J lost 2 bases, and 7 bases lay in between. The germline V gene encodes CDR1 SQVTM and CDR2 ANQGSEA. CDR3 DNA: TGCAGCGTGGCAGAAAACTATGGCTACACCTTC. Its translation is CSVAENYGYTF. Together with reference TRBV29-1 and TRBJ1-2, the CDR3 gives the full variable domain: SAVISQKPSRDICQRGTSLTIQCQVDSQVTMMFWYRQQPGQSLTLIATANQGSEATYESGFVIDKFPISRPNLTFSTLTVSNMSPEDSSIYLCSVAENYGYTFGSGTRLTVV.